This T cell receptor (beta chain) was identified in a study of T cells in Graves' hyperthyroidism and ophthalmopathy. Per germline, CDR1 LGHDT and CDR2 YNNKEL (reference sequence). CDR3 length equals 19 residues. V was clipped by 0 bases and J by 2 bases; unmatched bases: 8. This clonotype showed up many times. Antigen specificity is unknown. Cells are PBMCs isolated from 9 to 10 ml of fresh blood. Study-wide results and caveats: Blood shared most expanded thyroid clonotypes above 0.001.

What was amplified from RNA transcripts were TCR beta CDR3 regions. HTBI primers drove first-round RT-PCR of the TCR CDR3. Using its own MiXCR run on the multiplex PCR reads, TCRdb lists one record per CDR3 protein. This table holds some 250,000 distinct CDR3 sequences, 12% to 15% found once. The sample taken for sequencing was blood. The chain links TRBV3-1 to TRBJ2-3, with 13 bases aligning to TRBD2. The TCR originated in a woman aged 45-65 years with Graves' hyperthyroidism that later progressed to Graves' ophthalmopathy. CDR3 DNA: TGTGCCAGCAGCCAAGAAGGACTAGCGGGAGTAGAGTACACAGATACGCAGTATTTT. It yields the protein CASSQEGLAGVEYTDTQYF.